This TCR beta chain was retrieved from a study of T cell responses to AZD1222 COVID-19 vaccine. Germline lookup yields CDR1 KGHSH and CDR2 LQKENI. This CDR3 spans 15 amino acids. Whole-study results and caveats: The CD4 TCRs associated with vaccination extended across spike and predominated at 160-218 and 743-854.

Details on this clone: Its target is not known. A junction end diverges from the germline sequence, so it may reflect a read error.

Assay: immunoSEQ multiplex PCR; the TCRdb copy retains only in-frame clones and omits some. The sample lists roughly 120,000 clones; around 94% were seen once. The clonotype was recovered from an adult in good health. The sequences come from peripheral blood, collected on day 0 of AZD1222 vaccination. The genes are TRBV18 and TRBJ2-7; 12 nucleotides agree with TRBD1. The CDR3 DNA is TGTGCCAGCTCAGCACCTGGGACAGGGGGCTGGGAGCAGTACTTC. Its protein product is CASSAPGTGGWEQYF.